This TCR beta chain was obtained from a study of blood T cell repertoires in COVID-19. Background on the study: Spain, Italy and the United States supplied samples that represented acute and convalescent COVID-19.

V lost 0 bases, J lost 3 bases, and 7 bases stayed unmatched. Germline V gene lookup returns CDR1 LNHDA and CDR2 SQIVND (reference sequence). This CDR3 spans 17 amino acids. Clinical history as reported by participants underpinned cohort assignment. What the recovered Cohort 3 donors had was two negative PCRs, clearance, or symptom resolution. Per the original methods: Researchers report that nucleated cell counts were estimated from reference gene primer amplification. Repertoires were generated with immunoSEQ multiplex PCR, while TCRdb's copy carries only in-frame clones and drops some. V and J calls and clone size are copied from that table; D and trimming were computed from the DNA. The table lists more than 300,000 clones, roughly 87% of them singletons.

The source is a woman between 25 and 40 years old who had recovered from COVID-19. The gene calls are TRBV19 and TRBJ2-4; TRBD2 matches 8 bases. Material for sequencing was PBMCs or T cells enriched from blood (not recorded which). The CDR3 coding sequence is TGTGCCAGTAGTATAGATGGTAGCGGGGCGGTCAAAAACATTCAGTACTTC. This sequence encodes CASSIDGSGAVKNIQYF.